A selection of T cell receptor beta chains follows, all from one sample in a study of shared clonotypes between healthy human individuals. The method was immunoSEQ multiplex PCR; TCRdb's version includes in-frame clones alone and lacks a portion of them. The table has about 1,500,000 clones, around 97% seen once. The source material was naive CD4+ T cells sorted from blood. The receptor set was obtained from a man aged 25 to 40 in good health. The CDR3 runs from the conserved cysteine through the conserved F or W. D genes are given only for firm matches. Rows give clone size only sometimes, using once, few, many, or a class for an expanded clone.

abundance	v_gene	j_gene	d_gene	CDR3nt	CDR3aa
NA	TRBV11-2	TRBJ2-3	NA	TGTGCCAGCAGCTTGGCTGGTACGCAGTATTTT	CASSLAGTQYF
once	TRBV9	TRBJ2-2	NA	TGTGCCAGCAGCCCCCTTTCCTCGGTTGACGGGGAGCTGTTTTTT	CASSPLSSVDGELFF
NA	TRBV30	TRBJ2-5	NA	TGTGCCTGGACCCAGGGAGCCGAAGAGACCCAGTACTTC	CAWTQGAEETQYF
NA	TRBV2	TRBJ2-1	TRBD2	TGTGCCAGCAGTGATAGGAGACTAGCGGGCTACAATGAGCAGTTCTTC	CASSDRRLAGYNEQFF
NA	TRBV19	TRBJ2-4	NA	TGTGCCAGTAGTGCGTACAAGAAAACACTAGCCAAAAACATTCAGTACTTC	CASSAYKKTLAKNIQYF
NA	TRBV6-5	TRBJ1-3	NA	TGTGCCAGCCTCGGGACTCTCAGCGGAAACACCATATATTTT	CASLGTLSGNTIYF
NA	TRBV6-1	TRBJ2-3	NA	TGTGCCAGCAGTGAAGAGGGCAGGGGCTCAGATACGCAGTATTTT	CASSEEGRGSDTQYF
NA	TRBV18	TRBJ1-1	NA	TGTGCCAGCTCGTCGTATAGGGGCACTGAAGCTTTCTTT	CASSSYRGTEAFF
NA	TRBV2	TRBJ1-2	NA	TGTGCCAGCAGTGAAGCGTCAGGGGATAGCTATGGCTACACCTTC	CASSEASGDSYGYTF
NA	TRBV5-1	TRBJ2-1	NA	TGCGCCAGCAGCTTGGCCGAGGCGGGACCCTACAATGAGCAGTTCTTC	CASSLAEAGPYNEQFF